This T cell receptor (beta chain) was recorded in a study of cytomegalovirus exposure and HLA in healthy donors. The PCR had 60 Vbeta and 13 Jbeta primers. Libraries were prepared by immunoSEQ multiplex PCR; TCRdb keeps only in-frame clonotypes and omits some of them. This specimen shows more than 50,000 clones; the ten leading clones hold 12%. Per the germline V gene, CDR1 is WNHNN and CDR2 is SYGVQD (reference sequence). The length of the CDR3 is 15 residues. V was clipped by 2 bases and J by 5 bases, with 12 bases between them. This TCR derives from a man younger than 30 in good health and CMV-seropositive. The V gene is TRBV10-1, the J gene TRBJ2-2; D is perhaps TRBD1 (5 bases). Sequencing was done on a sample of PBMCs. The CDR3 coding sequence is TGCGCCAGCAGTGAGGGGATGGGGCGAACCGGGGAGCTGTTTTTT. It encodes CASSEGMGRTGELFF.